One and the same sample provided the 2 T cell receptor beta chains below, sequenced in a study of blood T cell repertoires in COVID-19. The method was immunoSEQ multiplex PCR; TCRdb's version includes in-frame clones alone and lacks a portion of them. The sample carries more than 300,000 clones, 70% to 90% recorded once. The sequenced sample consisted of PBMCs or T cells enriched from blood (not recorded which). These receptors were collected from a woman aged 18-30 years who had recovered from COVID-19.

CDR3 coding DNA: TGTGCCAGCAGGTATAGCGGGGAACAAGAGACCCAGTACTTC. This translates into CASRYSGEQETQYF. The chain recombines TRBV27 with TRBJ2-5; 8 nucleotides agree with TRBD2. After removal of 6 bases from V and 2 bases from J, the junction contained 5 bases not matched to a gene. This CDR3 has 14 residues. Germline-derived CDR1 and CDR2 are MNHEY and SMNVEV (reference sequence).

This chain links TRBV6-5 with TRBJ1-2; D unclear. Germline V gene sequence: CDR1 MNHEY, CDR2 SVGAGI. The V end was cut by 6 bases, the J end by 6 bases, with 17 bases between. This CDR3 is 14 amino acids long. CDR3 sequence: CASSNDERVNGYTF. The DNA of the CDR3 is TGTGCCAGCAGCAACGATGAACGAGTTAATGGCTACACCTTC.